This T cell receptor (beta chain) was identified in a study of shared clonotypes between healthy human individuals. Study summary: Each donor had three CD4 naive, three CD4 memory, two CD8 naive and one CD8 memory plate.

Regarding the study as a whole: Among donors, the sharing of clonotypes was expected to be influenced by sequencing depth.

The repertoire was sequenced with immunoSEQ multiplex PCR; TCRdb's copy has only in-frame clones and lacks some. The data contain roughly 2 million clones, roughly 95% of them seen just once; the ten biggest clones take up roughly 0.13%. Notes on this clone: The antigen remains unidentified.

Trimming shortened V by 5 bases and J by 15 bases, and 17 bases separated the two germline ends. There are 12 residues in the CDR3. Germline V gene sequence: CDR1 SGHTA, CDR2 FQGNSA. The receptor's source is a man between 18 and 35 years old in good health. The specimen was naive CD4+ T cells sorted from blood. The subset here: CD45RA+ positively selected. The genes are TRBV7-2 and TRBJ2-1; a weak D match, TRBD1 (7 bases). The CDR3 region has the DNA TGTGCCAGCAGCAGCGACAGGGAGGAACGGTTCTTC. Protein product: CASSSDREERFF.